Listed here are 27 T cell receptor beta chains from one sample, sequenced in a study of naive and memory T cell subsets. Both TRBC1 and TRBC2 were covered by a beta constant-region primer of two equimolar oligonucleotides. In TCRdb, the UMI-ligation and nested PCR reads were re-called with MiXCR into one record per CDR3 protein. The repertoire holds 100,000 or so distinct CDR3 sequences, with 5.5% to 8.5% as singletons. Sequenced sample: central memory CD4+ T cells from blood. These receptors all come from a human donor in good health.

The chain links TRBV7-2 to TRBJ2-2; D gene unclear. Per germline, CDR1 SGHTA and CDR2 FQGNSA. V lost 7 bases, J lost 1 base, and 4 bases lay in between. This CDR3 region has 12 residues. In DNA, the CDR3 is TGTGCCAGCAACAAGAACACCGGGGAGCTGTTTTTT. Its translation is CASNKNTGELFF.

V gene TRBV5-6 combines with J gene TRBJ2-1; 8 bases agree with TRBD1. The CDR3 totals 16 residues. The V and J ends lost 6 bases and 8 bases, in that order; junction bases with no gene match: 16. Per germline, CDR1 SGHDT and CDR2 YYEEEE. Here the CDR3 DNA reads TGTGCCAGCACCGAGCGAGGACAGGGCACCGTGGATGAGCAGTTCTTC. The encoded protein is CASTERGQGTVDEQFF.

This clonotype has ten or more counts. V and J are TRBV20-1 and TRBJ2-7; TRBD2 might be the D (6 bases). The CDR3 is 14 amino acids. Germline lookup yields CDR1 DFQATT and CDR2 SNEGSKA (reference sequence). Trimming took 5 bases from V and 2 from J, leaving 16 bases between them. The CDR3 loop reads CSAVRRESTYEQYF. In DNA, the CDR3 is TGCAGTGCTGTTCGACGGGAGTCAACCTACGAGCAGTACTTC.

This clonotype was seen a few times. J is TRBJ2-3 and V is TRBV7-2; 8 bases line up with TRBD2. This CDR3 has 17 amino acids. CDR1 is SGHTA, CDR2 FQGNSA, per germline. J gave up 2 bases and V 5 bases, and 12 bases lay outside the gene matches. The CDR3 spells CASSPFIGRGATDTQYF. The DNA for the CDR3 is TGTGCCAGCAGCCCCTTTATTGGGCGGGGGGCCACAGATACGCAGTATTTT.

This clonotype was observed at least ten times. The rearrangement uses TRBV29-1 and TRBJ2-3; D gene ambiguous. V lost 1 base and J lost 6, with 11 bases in between. The CDR3 totals 13 residues. The germline CDR1 and CDR2 sequences are SQVTM and ANQGSEA. CDR3 region: CSVEGQTQDTQYF. The CDR3 DNA reads as TGCAGCGTTGAAGGCCAAACACAGGATACGCAGTATTTT.

This clonotype was counted ten times or more. V usage is TRBV3-1 and J usage is TRBJ1-1, with 7 bases lining up with TRBD1. The germline gives CDR1 LGHDT, CDR2 YNNKEL (reference sequence). V lost 0 bases, J lost 2 bases, and 6 bases stayed unmatched. This CDR3 region has 16 residues. The CDR3 loop reads CASSQEPHRGNTEAFF. CDR3 nucleotide sequence: TGTGCCAGCAGCCAAGAACCCCACAGGGGAAACACTGAAGCTTTCTTT.

This clonotype was detected many times. This chain joins TRBV6-6 and TRBJ1-1; 8 bases are a match to TRBD1. Germline V lookup: CDR1 MNHNY, CDR2 SVGAGI (reference sequence). The CDR3 is made up of 15 amino acids. The V gene end was trimmed by 7 bases and the J gene end by 6 bases; junction bases not matched to a gene: 13. The CDR3, as DNA: TGTGCCAGCACGGGGAGTACAGGGGGTCCTCCTGAAGCTTTCTTT. This codes for CASTGSTGGPPEAFF.

In its sample, this clonotype was seen many times. This chain uses TRBV11-2 with TRBJ2-4; TRBD1 agrees at 8 bases. V shed 5 bases and J 6 bases; nucleotides not matched to a gene: 3. Per the germline V gene, CDR1 is SGHAT and CDR2 is FQNNGV. The CDR3 runs 13 residues. DNA for the CDR3: TGTGCCAGCAGCCAGGACAGGGCAAACATTCAGTACTTC. Its translation is CASSQDRANIQYF. The full variable domain, its missing parts supplied by reference TRBV11-2 and TRBJ2-4, is EAGVAQSPRYKIIEKRQSVAFWCNPISGHATLYWYQQILGQGPKLLIQFQNNGVVDDSQLPKDRFSAERLKGVDSTLKIQPAKLEDSAVYLCASSQDRANIQYFGAGTRLSVL.

This clonotype has more than one count but fewer than ten. This chain connects TRBV14 to TRBJ1-3; 7 bases align to TRBD1. The germline V gene has CDR1 SGHDN and CDR2 FVKESK. With V trimmed by 4 bases and J by 0 bases, 6 bases remained unmatched. The CDR3 covers 16 residues. The CDR3 spells CASSPRQGTSGNTIYF. CDR3 bases: TGTGCCAGCAGCCCGCGACAGGGAACCTCTGGAAACACCATATATTTT.

The rearrangement uses TRBV7-2 and TRBJ2-1; 9 positions match TRBD1. The V gene's germline CDR1 is SGHTA and CDR2 FQGNSA. The CDR3 runs 17 residues. V was pared by 5 bases and J by 5 bases, with 13 bases of the junction left unmatched. CDR3 in amino acids: CASSRGAAGQGNNEQFF. The CDR3 region has the DNA TGTGCCAGCAGCCGTGGGGCGGCGGGACAGGGTAACAATGAGCAGTTCTTC.

This clonotype was counted at least ten times. This chain joins TRBV7-2 and TRBJ1-6, with 7 bases lining up with TRBD1. The CDR3 spans 14 residues. J gave up 7 bases and V 4 bases, and 4 bases lay outside the gene matches. Per germline, CDR1 SGHTA and CDR2 FQGNSA. For the CDR3, the DNA is TGTGCCAGCAGCTCCGGGACAGAGAATTCACCCCTCCACTTT. This sequence encodes CASSSGTENSPLHF.

The table lists this clonotype with many counts. The chain carries TRBV12-3 or TRBV12-4 and TRBJ1-1; no clear D. This CDR3 region has 13 residues. Trimming pared 5 bases from V and 3 bases from J, leaving 10 bases between. The CDR3 DNA sequence: TGTGCCAGCAGTCTGCGGGCCTACACTGAAGCTTTCTTT. It specifies CASSLRAYTEAFF.

V is TRBV20-1 and J is TRBJ2-1; the D is unclear. The V and J ends lost 4 bases and 2 bases respectively, with 15 bases between them. Per germline, CDR1 DFQATT and CDR2 SNEGSKA (reference sequence). The CDR3 extends over 15 amino acids. The CDR3 DNA follows: TGCAGTGCTATACTTAAAGTTGGGACCTACAATGAGCAGTTCTTC. Its translation is CSAILKVGTYNEQFF.

This clonotype was observed a few times. The chain links TRBV4-2 to TRBJ2-1; possibly TRBD2 for D (6 bases). V was pared by 3 bases and J by 5 bases, with 11 bases between. This CDR3 contains 14 residues. Germline-derived CDR1 and CDR2 are LGHNA and YNFKEQ. The CDR3 bases are TGTGCCAGCAGCCACCCGGGACTCAACAATGAGCAGTTCTTC. It yields the protein CASSHPGLNNEQFF.

In this sample, this clonotype turned up a few times. The chain is built from TRBV18 and TRBJ2-7; D perhaps matches TRBD2 (5 bases). The CDR3 has 15 amino acids. Per the germline V gene, CDR1 is KGHSH and CDR2 is LQKENI. Trimming stripped 4 bases from V and 3 bases from J, with 16 bases between. CDR3 DNA sequence: TGTGCCAGCTCACGAAGCTTCGGGGAAAACTACGAGCAGTACTTC. Amino acid sequence: CASSRSFGENYEQYF.

The chain links TRBV2 to TRBJ2-5; D is ambiguous. Trimming stripped 2 bases from V and 5 bases from J, with 3 bases between. This CDR3 is built from 11 residues. Per the germline V gene, CDR1 is SNHLY and CDR2 is FYNNEI. Written as DNA, the CDR3 is TGTGCCAGCAGTGAACTTGAGACCCAGTACTTC. The encoded protein is CASSELETQYF.

This clonotype occurred a few times. CDR3 in DNA: TGTGCCAGCAGCTCGGGCGGGATACAAGAGACCCAGTACTTC. It codes for CASSSGGIQETQYF. The chain combines TRBV7-9 with TRBJ2-5, with a tentative D call TRBD2 (6 bases). V was shortened by 4 bases and J by 2 bases, with 11 bases between the two germline ends. Germline V gene data show CDR1 as SEHNR and CDR2 as FQNEAQ (reference sequence). The CDR3 consists of 14 residues.

This clonotype has at least ten counts. The gene calls are TRBV12-3 or TRBV12-4 and TRBJ1-6; D is perhaps TRBD1 (6 bases). V gave up 3 bases and J gave up 6 bases, with 12 bases separating them. The CDR3 is 15 amino acids. CDR3 in DNA: TGTGCCAGCAGTTTTGGCGCAGGGGCTAATTCACCCCTCCACTTT. As protein: CASSFGAGANSPLHF.

This clonotype was counted at least ten times. The gene calls are TRBV29-1 and TRBJ1-2, with 7 bases aligning to TRBD1. The J segment lost 0 bases and the V segment lost 6 bases, leaving 10 bases of the junction unmatched. Germline CDR1 reads SQVTM; CDR2 reads ANQGSEA. The length of the CDR3 is 15 residues. CDR3 DNA: TGCAGCGTCGATTCCAGGGGGTTAACTAACTATGGCTACACCTTC. Translating it yields CSVDSRGLTNYGYTF.

The table lists this clonotype with many counts. This chain uses TRBV3-1 with TRBJ1-1; the D gene is possibly TRBD1 (6 bases). Germline CDR1 reads LGHDT; CDR2 reads YNNKEL (reference sequence). This CDR3 contains 13 residues. V lost 5 bases and J 0 bases, leaving 7 bases between the germline ends. CDR3 sequence reads: CASSGQMNTEAFF. The CDR3 DNA reads as TGTGCCAGCAGCGGACAGATGAACACTGAAGCTTTCTTT. The entire variable domain, with the rest obtained from reference TRBV3-1 and TRBJ1-1, is as follows: DTAVSQTPKYLVTQMGNDKSIKCEQNLGHDTMYWYKQDSKKFLKIMFSYNNKELIINETVPNRFSPKSPDKAHLNLHINSLELGDSAVYFCASSGQMNTEAFFGQGTRLTVV.

This clonotype came up many times. The chain recombines TRBV5-6 with TRBJ1-1; perhaps TRBD1 as D (6 bases). The germline V and J ends were trimmed by 4 bases and 6 bases, with 16 bases remaining between them. Germline V gene lookup returns CDR1 SGHDT and CDR2 YYEEEE. CDR3 length: 14 residues. DNA for the CDR3: TGTGCCAGCAGCCCCCTCGGGGGCCAACCTGAAGCTTTCTTT. Translated, it gives CASSPLGGQPEAFF.

The rearrangement links TRBV5-6 to TRBJ2-1; D uncertain. The V end lost 4 bases, the J end lost 3 bases, and 5 bases lay between the germline ends. Germline V gene lookup returns CDR1 SGHDT and CDR2 YYEEEE. This CDR3 region has 12 residues. The CDR3 loop reads CASSPSYNEQFF. CDR3 coding DNA: TGTGCCAGCAGCCCGAGCTACAATGAGCAGTTCTTC. The full variable domain, in which reference TRBV5-6 and TRBJ2-1 provide the parts outside the CDR3, is DAGVTQSPTHLIKTRGQQVTLRCSPKSGHDTVSWYQQALGQGPQFIFQYYEEEERQRGNFPDRFSGHQFPNYSSELNVNALLLGDSALYLCASSPSYNEQFFGPGTRLTVL.

Many counts were recorded for this clonotype. The CDR3 DNA is TGCGTCCCCGCAGGAAATAATGAAAAACTGTTTTTT. It codes for CVPAGNNEKLFF. The chain recombines TRBV20-1 with TRBJ1-4; D is unclear. From germline, CDR1 is DFQATT and CDR2 SNEGSKA (reference sequence). The CDR3 spans 12 residues.

Comments on this clonotype: A single base separates this from a much larger clone, so it may be a read error. The chain joins TRBV5-1 to TRBJ1-1; no clear D. CDR1 is SGHRS, CDR2 YFSETQ, per germline. V dropped 3 bases and J dropped 0 bases, with 9 bases sitting between them. CDR3 length equals 14 residues. This chain's CDR3 is CASSSGALNTEAFF. CDR3 sequence (DNA): TGCGCCAGCAGCTCCGGAGCCTTGAACACTGAAGCTTTCTTT.

This clonotype occurred a few times. In nucleotides, the CDR3 is TGTGCCAGCAGCTTGGGTGCGCCTGGGGCCAACGTCCTGACTTTC. It specifies CASSLGAPGANVLTF. The rearrangement uses TRBV5-5 and TRBJ2-6; no reliable D call. CDR3 length: 15 residues. Germline lookup yields CDR1 SGHKS and CDR2 YYEKEE (reference sequence). Trimming cost V 0 bases and J 2 bases, with 6 bases left between them.

This clonotype was counted ten times or more. V usage is TRBV7-2 and J usage is TRBJ1-3, with a possible D match to TRBD1 (6 bases). There are 16 residues in the CDR3. Germline V gives CDR1 SGHTA, CDR2 FQGNSA. Trimming removed 4 bases at V and 0 bases at J, with 13 bases between. CDR3 sequence reads: CASSWGAETSGNTIYF. CDR3 nucleotide sequence: TGTGCCAGCAGCTGGGGGGCGGAAACCTCTGGAAACACCATATATTTT.

This chain links TRBV10-2 with TRBJ2-3; perhaps TRBD2 as D (5 bases). V was shortened by 6 bases and J by 6 bases, with 10 bases between the two germline ends. The V gene's germline CDR1 is WSHSY and CDR2 SAAADI. The CDR3 extends over 12 amino acids. The CDR3 sequence is CASRGPGDTQYF. CDR3 nucleotides: TGCGCCAGCAGGGGCCCGGGGGATACGCAGTATTTT.